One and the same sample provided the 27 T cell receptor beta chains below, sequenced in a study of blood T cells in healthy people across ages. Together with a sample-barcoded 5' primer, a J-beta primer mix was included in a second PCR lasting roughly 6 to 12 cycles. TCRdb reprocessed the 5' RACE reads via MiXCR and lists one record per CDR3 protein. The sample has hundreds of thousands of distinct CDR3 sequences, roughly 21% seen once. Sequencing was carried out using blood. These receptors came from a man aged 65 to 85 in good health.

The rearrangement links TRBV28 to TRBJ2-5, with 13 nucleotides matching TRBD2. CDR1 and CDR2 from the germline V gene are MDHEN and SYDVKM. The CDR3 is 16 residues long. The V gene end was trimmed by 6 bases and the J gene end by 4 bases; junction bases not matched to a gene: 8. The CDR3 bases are TGTGCCAGCAGCCAATGGACTAGCGGGAGTGCAGAGACCCAGTACTTC. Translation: CASSQWTSGSAETQYF.

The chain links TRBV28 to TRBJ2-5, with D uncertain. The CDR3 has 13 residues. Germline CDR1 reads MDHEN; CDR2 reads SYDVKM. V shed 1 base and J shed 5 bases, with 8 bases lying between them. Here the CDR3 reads CASSLSRWETQYF. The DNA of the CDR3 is TGTGCCAGCAGTTTATCTAGGTGGGAGACCCAGTACTTC.

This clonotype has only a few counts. The DNA for the CDR3 is TGTGCCAGCAGCCAACAACAGGGGGCGAGAGGGGCCAACGTCCTGACTTTC. Amino acid sequence: CASSQQQGARGANVLTF. The V gene is TRBV3-1, the J gene TRBJ2-6, with 9 bases lining up with TRBD1. This CDR3 comprises 17 residues. Germline lookup yields CDR1 LGHDT and CDR2 YNNKEL (reference sequence). V was clipped by 2 bases and J by 4 bases; unmatched bases: 6.

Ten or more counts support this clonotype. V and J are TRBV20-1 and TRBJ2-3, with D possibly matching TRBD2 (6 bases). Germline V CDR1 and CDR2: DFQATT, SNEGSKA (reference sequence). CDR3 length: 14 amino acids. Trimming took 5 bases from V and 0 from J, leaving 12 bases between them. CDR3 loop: CSAENSGSTDTQYF. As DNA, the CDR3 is TGCAGTGCTGAGAATAGCGGTAGCACAGATACGCAGTATTTT.

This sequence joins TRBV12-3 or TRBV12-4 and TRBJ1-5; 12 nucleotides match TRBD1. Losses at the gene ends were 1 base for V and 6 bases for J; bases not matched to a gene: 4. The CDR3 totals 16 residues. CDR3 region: CASSLGGQGAGQPQHF. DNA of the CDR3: TGTGCCAGCAGTTTAGGGGGACAGGGGGCGGGTCAGCCCCAGCATTTT.

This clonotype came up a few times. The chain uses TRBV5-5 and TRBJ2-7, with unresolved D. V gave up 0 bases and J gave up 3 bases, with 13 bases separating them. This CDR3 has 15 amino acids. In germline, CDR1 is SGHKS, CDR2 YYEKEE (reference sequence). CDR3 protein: CASSLVLTENYEQYF. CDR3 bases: TGTGCCAGCAGCTTGGTTTTAACTGAAAACTACGAGCAGTACTTC. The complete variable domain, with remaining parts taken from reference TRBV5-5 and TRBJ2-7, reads DAGVTQSPTHLIKTRGQQVTLRCSPISGHKSVSWYQQVLGQGPQFIFQYYEKEERGRGNFPDRFSARQFPNYSSELNVNALLLGDSALYLCASSLVLTENYEQYFGPGTRLTVT.

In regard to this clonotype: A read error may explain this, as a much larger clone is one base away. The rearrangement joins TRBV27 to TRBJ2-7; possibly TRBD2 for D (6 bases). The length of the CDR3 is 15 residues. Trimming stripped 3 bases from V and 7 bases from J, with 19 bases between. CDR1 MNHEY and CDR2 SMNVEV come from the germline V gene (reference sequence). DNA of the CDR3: TGTGCCAGCAGTTTTGTTGGAGGGGCGCCCAATGAGCAGTACTTC. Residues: CASSFVGGAPNEQYF.

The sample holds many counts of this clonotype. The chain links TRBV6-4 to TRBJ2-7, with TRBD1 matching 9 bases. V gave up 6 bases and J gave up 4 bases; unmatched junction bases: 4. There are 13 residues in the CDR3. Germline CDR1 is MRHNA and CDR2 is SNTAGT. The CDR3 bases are TGTGCCAGCAGGACCGGGACAGGGTACGAGCAGTACTTC. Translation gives CASRTGTGYEQYF.

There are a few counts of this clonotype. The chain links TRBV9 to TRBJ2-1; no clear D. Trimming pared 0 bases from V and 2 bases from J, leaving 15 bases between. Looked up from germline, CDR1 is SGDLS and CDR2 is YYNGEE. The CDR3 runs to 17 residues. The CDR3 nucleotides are TGTGCCAGCAGCGTAGATGGAACAGTAGTAACCTACAATGAGCAGTTCTTC. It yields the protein CASSVDGTVVTYNEQFF.

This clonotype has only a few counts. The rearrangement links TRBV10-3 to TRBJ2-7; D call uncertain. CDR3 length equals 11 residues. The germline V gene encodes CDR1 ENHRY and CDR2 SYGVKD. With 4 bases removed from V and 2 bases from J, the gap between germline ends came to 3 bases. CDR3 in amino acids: CAISVAYEQYF. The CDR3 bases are TGTGCCATCAGTGTAGCCTACGAGCAGTACTTC.

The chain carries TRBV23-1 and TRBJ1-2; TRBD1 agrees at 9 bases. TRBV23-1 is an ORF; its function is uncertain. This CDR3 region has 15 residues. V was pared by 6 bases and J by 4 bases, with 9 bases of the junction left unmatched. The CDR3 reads CASRPGQGGPYGYTF. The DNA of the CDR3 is TGCGCCAGCAGACCGGGACAGGGAGGGCCCTATGGCTACACCTTC.

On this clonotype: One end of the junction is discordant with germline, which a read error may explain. In nucleotides, the CDR3 is TGTGCCAGCAGCCAAGTCGGGAGTGAAAATCTGTTTTTT. Its protein product is CASSQVGSENLFF. V and J are TRBV3-1 and TRBJ1-4; D gene unclear. CDR1 is LGHDT and CDR2 is YNNKEL in the germline V gene (reference sequence). The CDR3 spans 13 residues.

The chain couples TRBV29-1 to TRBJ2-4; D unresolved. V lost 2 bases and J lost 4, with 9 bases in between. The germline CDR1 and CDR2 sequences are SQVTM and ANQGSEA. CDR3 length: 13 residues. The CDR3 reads CSVEPGQKNIQYF. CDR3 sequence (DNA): TGCAGCGTTGAACCTGGGCAGAAAAACATTCAGTACTTC.

The CDR3: CSVNEGGLIRNYGYTF. CDR3 nucleotide sequence: TGCAGCGTTAATGAAGGGGGGCTGATAAGGAACTATGGCTACACCTTC. V is TRBV29-1 and J is TRBJ1-2; weak D call: TRBD1 (6 bases). Trimming took 5 bases from V and 2 from J, leaving 21 bases between them. The CDR3 is made up of 16 amino acids. Germline loops: CDR1 SQVTM, CDR2 ANQGSEA.

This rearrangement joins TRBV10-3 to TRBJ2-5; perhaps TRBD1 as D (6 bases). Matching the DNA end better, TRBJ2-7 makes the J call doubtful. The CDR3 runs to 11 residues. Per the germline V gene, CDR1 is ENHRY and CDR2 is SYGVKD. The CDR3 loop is CAITQGPEQYF. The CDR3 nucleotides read TGTGCCATCACACAGGGTCCCGAGCAGTACTTC.

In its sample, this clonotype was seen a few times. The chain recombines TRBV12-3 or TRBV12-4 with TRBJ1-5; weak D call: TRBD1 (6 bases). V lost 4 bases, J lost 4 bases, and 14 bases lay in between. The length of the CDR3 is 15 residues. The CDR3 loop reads CASSSLGTRNQPQHF. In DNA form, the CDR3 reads TGTGCCAGCAGTTCTCTCGGGACAAGGAATCAGCCCCAGCATTTT.

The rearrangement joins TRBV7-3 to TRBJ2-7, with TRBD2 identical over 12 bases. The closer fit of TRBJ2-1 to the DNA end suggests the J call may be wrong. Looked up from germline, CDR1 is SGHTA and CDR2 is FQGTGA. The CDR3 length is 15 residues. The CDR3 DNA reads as TGTGCCAGCAGCCCTAGCGGGGGGGGTCAGGATGAGCAGTTCTTC. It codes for CASSPSGGGQDEQFF.

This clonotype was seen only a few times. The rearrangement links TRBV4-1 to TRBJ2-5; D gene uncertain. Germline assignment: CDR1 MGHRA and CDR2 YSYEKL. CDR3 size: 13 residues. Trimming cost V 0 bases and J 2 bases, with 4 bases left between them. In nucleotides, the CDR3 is TGCGCCAGCAGCCAAGAACAACAAGAGACCCAGTACTTC. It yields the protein CASSQEQQETQYF.

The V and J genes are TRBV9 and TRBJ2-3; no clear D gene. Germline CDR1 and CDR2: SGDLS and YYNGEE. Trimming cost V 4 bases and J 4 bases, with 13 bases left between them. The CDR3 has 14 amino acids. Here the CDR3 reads CASSPPEVPDTQYF. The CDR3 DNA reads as TGTGCCAGCAGCCCTCCCGAGGTGCCAGATACGCAGTATTTT.

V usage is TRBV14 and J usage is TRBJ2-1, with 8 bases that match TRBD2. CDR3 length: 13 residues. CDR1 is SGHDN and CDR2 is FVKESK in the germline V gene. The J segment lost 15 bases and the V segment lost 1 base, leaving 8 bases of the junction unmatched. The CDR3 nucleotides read TGTGCCAGCAGCCAAGTAGAAGGACTAGCCCTGTTCTTC. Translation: CASSQVEGLALFF. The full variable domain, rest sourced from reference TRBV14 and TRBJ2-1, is EAGVTQFPSHSVIEKGQTVTLRCDPISGHDNLYWYRRVMGKEIKFLLHFVKESKQDESGMPNNRFLAERTGGTYSTLKVQPAELEDSGVYFCASSQVEGLALFFGPGTRLTVL.

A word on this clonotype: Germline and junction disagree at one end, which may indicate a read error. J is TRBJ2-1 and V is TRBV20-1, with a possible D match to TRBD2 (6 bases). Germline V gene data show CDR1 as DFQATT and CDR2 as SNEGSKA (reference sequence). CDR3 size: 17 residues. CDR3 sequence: CSTLSYKRGSSFNEQFF. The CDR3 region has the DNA TGCAGTACTCTAAGTTATAAACGGGGGAGCTCCTTCAATGAGCAGTTCTTC.

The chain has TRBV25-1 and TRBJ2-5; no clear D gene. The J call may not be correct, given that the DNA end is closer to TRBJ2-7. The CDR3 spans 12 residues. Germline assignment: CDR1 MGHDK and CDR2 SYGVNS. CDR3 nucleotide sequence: TGTGCCAGCAGTGATCTAGCCTACGAGCAGTACTTC. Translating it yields CASSDLAYEQYF.

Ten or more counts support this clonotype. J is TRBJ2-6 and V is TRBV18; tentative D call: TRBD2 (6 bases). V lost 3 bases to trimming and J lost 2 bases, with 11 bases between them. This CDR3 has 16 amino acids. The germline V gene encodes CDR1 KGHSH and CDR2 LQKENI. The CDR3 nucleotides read TGTGCCAGCTCACCCCCGGGGGTCACTGGGGCCAACGTCCTGACTTTC. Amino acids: CASSPPGVTGANVLTF.

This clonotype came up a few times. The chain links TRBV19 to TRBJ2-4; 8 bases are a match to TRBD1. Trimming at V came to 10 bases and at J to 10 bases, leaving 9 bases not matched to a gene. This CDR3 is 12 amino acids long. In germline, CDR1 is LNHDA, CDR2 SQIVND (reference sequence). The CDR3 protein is CATGQGPRIQYF. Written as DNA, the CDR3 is TGTGCCACCGGACAGGGCCCAAGAATTCAGTACTTC.

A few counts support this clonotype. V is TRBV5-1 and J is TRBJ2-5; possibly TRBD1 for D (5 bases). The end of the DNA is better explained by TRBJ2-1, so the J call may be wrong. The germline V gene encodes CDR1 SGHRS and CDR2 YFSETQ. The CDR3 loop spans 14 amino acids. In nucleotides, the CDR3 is TGCGCCAGCAGCACAGGACCCTCCGGCAATGAGCAGTTCTTC. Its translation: CASSTGPSGNEQFF.

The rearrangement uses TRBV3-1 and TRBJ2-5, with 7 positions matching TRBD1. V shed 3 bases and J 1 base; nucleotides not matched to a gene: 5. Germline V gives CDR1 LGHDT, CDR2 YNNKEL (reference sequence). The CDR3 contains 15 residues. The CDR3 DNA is TGTGCCAGCAGCCATCCGGGACAGCTCCAAGAGACCCAGTACTTC. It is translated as CASSHPGQLQETQYF.

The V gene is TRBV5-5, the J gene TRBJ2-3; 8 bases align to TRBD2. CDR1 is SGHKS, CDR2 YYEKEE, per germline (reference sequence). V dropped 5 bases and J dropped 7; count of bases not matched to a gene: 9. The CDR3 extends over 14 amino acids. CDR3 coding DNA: TGTGCCAGCAGTTCCTTGGGCGGGGGGAATACGCAGTATTTT. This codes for CASSSLGGGNTQYF.